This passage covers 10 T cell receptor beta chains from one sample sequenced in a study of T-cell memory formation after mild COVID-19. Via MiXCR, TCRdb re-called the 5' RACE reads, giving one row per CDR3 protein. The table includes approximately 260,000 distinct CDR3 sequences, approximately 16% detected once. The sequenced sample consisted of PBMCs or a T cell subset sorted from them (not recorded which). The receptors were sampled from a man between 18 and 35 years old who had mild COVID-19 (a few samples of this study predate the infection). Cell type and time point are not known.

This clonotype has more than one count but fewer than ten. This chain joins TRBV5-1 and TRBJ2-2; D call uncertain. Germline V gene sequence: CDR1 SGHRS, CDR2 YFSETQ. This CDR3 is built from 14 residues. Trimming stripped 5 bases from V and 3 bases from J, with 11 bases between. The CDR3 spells CASRFLEDTGELFF. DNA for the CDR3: TGCGCCAGCAGGTTCCTTGAGGACACCGGGGAGCTGTTTTTT.

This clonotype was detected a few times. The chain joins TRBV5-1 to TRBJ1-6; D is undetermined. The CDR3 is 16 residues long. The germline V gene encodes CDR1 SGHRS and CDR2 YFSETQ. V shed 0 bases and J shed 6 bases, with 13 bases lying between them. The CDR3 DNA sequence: TGCGCCAGCAGCTTGGGGCCTGCAGGTCGTAATTCACCCCTCCACTTT. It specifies CASSLGPAGRNSPLHF.

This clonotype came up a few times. CDR3 in amino acids: CASSPATAARQPQHF. CDR3 coding DNA: TGTGCCAGCTCACCAGCGACAGCCGCGCGGCAGCCCCAGCATTTT. The J gene is TRBJ1-5, the V gene TRBV18; D is perhaps TRBD1 (5 bases). Trimming shortened V by 2 bases and J by 7 bases, and 15 bases separated the two germline ends. In germline, CDR1 is KGHSH, CDR2 LQKENI. CDR3 length equals 15 residues. Drawing the rest from reference TRBV18 and TRBJ1-5, the complete variable domain is NAGVMQNPRHLVRRRGQEARLRCSPMKGHSHVYWYRQLPEEGLKFMVYLQKENIIDESGMPKERFSAEFPKEGPSILRIQQVVRGDSAAYFCASSPATAARQPQHFGDGTRLSIL.

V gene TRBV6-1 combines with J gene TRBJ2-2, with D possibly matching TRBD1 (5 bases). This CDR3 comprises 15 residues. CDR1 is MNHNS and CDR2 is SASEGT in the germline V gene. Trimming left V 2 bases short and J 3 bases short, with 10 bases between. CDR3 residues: CASSERQKYTGELFF. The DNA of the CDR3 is TGTGCCAGCAGTGAACGACAGAAATACACCGGGGAGCTGTTTTTT.

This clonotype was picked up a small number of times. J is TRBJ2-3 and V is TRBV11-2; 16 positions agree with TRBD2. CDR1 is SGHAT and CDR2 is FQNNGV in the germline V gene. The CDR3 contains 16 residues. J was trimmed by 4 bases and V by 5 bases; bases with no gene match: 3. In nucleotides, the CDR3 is TGTGCCAGCAGCGTCGGGACTAGCGGGGGGGCAGATACGCAGTATTTT. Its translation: CASSVGTSGGADTQYF.

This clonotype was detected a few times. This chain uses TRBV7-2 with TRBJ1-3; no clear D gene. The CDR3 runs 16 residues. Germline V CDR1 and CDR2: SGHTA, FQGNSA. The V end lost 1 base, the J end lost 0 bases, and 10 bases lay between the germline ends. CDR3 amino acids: CASSLVQGFSGNTIYF. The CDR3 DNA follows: TGTGCCAGCAGCTTAGTACAAGGCTTCTCTGGAAACACCATATATTTT.

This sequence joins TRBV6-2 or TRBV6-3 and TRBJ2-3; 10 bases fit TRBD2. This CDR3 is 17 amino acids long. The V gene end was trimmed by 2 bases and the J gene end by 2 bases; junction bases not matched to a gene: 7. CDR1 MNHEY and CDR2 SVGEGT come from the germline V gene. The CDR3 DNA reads TGTGCCAGCAGTTACGGGCTAGCGGGGGCCCTCACAGATACGCAGTATTTT. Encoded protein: CASSYGLAGALTDTQYF.

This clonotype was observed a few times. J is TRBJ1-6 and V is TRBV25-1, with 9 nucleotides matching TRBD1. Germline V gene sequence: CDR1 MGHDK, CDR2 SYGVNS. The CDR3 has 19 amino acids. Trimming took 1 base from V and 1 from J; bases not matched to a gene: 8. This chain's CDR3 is CASSESPGQGGSYNSPLHF. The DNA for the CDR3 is TGTGCCAGCAGTGAATCCCCGGGACAGGGTGGATCCTATAATTCACCCCTCCACTTT.

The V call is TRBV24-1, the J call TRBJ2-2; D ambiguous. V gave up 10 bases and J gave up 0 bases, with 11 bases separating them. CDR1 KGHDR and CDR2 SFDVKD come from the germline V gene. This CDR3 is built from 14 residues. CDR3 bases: TGTGCCACTCAGGAGAGAACGAACACCGGGGAGCTGTTTTTT. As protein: CATQERTNTGELFF.

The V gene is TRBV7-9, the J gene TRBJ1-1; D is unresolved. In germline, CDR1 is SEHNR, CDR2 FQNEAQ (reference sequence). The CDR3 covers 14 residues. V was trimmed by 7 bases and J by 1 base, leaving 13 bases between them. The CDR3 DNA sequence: TGTGCCAGCATAATCGACGGCGGGAACACTGAAGCTTTCTTT. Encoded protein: CASIIDGGNTEAFF.